This is a list of T cell receptor beta chains from one sample in a study of T cell clones after liver transplantation. Using immunoSEQ multiplex PCR, the repertoire was profiled, and TCRdb retains in-frame clones only, with some absent. The repertoire consists of about 99,000 clones, with around 83% occurring once and the leading ten covering 0.99%. The sequenced sample was CD4+ T cells from blood, obtained before liver transplant. Receptor source: a human donor who received a liver transplant. The CDR3 runs from the conserved cysteine through the conserved F or W. D genes are given only for firm matches.

j_gene: TRBJ1-5
v_gene: TRBV7-9
d_gene: TRBD1
CDR3aa: CASSWGTGSNQPQHF

j_gene: TRBJ1-5
v_gene: TRBV18
d_gene: TRBD1
CDR3aa: CASSPGTGTIDQPQHF

j_gene: TRBJ1-2
v_gene: TRBV9
d_gene: .
CDR3aa: CASSVDGRGGYTF

j_gene: TRBJ1-2
v_gene: TRBV14
d_gene: .
CDR3aa: CASSQEKVRDSYGYTF

j_gene: TRBJ2-3
v_gene: TRBV5-4
d_gene: .
CDR3aa: CASSLETTLSTDTQYF

j_gene: TRBJ2-1
v_gene: TRBV7-8
d_gene: TRBD2
CDR3aa: CASSSLAGGLNNEQFF

j_gene: TRBJ1-2
v_gene: TRBV5-1
d_gene: .
CDR3aa: CASSPTEFYGYTF

j_gene: TRBJ1-1
v_gene: TRBV11-2
d_gene: .
CDR3aa: CASSLGFWTEAFF

j_gene: TRBJ2-5
v_gene: TRBV25-1
d_gene: .
CDR3aa: CASSEWGQLEETQYF

j_gene: TRBJ1-1
v_gene: TRBV28
d_gene: .
CDR3aa: CASSLTQVRTEAFF

j_gene: TRBJ2-3
v_gene: TRBV6-6
d_gene: TRBD1
CDR3aa: CASSYDRGRTDTQYF

j_gene: TRBJ1-1
v_gene: TRBV6-5
d_gene: .
CDR3aa: CASSHLRGTEAFF

j_gene: TRBJ2-1
v_gene: TRBV7-2
d_gene: TRBD2
CDR3aa: CASSLVRGYNNEQFF

j_gene: TRBJ1-2
v_gene: TRBV5-1
d_gene: .
CDR3aa: CASSLRPSEEYGYTF

j_gene: TRBJ2-3
v_gene: TRBV5-4
d_gene: .
CDR3aa: CASSFPLGRGGADTQYF

j_gene: TRBJ1-1
v_gene: TRBV19
d_gene: TRBD1
CDR3aa: CASSLRDRVEAFF

j_gene: TRBJ2-7
v_gene: TRBV28
d_gene: .
CDR3aa: CASSPTGSSYEQYF

j_gene: TRBJ2-3
v_gene: TRBV7-2
d_gene: .
CDR3aa: CASSLDGRGRDTQYF

j_gene: TRBJ2-1
v_gene: TRBV9
d_gene: .
CDR3aa: CASSVGQAGYNEQFF

j_gene: TRBJ2-7
v_gene: TRBV5-1
d_gene: .
CDR3aa: CASSALAGSEQYF

j_gene: TRBJ1-1
v_gene: TRBV6-1
d_gene: .
CDR3aa: CASREATGNTEAFF

j_gene: TRBJ2-6
v_gene: TRBV4-1
d_gene: .
CDR3aa: CASSQGGGRISAGANVLTF

j_gene: TRBJ2-7
v_gene: TRBV6-1
d_gene: .
CDR3aa: CASLKSGQLYEQYF

j_gene: TRBJ1-1
v_gene: TRBV6-5
d_gene: .
CDR3aa: CASKNGGTLNTEAFF

j_gene: TRBJ1-1
v_gene: TRBV6-5
d_gene: .
CDR3aa: CASSYPGAGAGTEAFF

j_gene: TRBJ1-2
v_gene: TRBV19
d_gene: .
CDR3aa: CASARADGYTF

j_gene: TRBJ2-2
v_gene: TRBV9
d_gene: TRBD2
CDR3aa: CASSPGLAGAGELFF

j_gene: TRBJ2-6
v_gene: TRBV5-8
d_gene: .
CDR3aa: CASRSSGANVLTF

j_gene: TRBJ2-3
v_gene: TRBV2
d_gene: TRBD2
CDR3aa: CASGLAGTDTQYF

j_gene: TRBJ2-7
v_gene: TRBV7-8
d_gene: .
CDR3aa: CASSLVRASSYEQYF

j_gene: TRBJ2-3
v_gene: TRBV10-3
d_gene: .
CDR3aa: CAISESGGSWDTQYF

j_gene: TRBJ2-1
v_gene: TRBV2
d_gene: TRBD2
CDR3aa: CASSEVAGNNEQFF

j_gene: TRBJ1-6
v_gene: TRBV7-9
d_gene: TRBD1
CDR3aa: CASNTGGSYNSPLHF

j_gene: TRBJ2-1
v_gene: TRBV7-6
d_gene: TRBD2
CDR3aa: CASSLWGSGINNEQFF

j_gene: TRBJ2-5
v_gene: TRBV5-1
d_gene: TRBD2
CDR3aa: CASSLSPSGGGAVAQYF

j_gene: TRBJ2-2
v_gene: TRBV7-8
d_gene: TRBD1
CDR3aa: CATPRQGANTGELFF

j_gene: TRBJ1-1
v_gene: TRBV5-6
d_gene: .
CDR3aa: CASSLKTGNLRAFF

j_gene: TRBJ2-7
v_gene: TRBV4-1
d_gene: TRBD2
CDR3aa: CASSQEVGLAVYEQYF

j_gene: TRBJ1-2
v_gene: TRBV5-4
d_gene: .
CDR3aa: CASSLVGTGTYGYTF

j_gene: TRBJ2-4
v_gene: TRBV27
d_gene: .
CDR3aa: CASSFAALAKNIQYF

j_gene: TRBJ1-4
v_gene: TRBV4-1
d_gene: TRBD1
CDR3aa: CASSRPGQSNEKLFF

j_gene: TRBJ2-2
v_gene: TRBV14
d_gene: .
CDR3aa: CASSHRGTGELFF

j_gene: TRBJ2-2
v_gene: TRBV7-8
d_gene: .
CDR3aa: CASSRGSRRAGELFF

j_gene: TRBJ1-2
v_gene: TRBV29-1
d_gene: .
CDR3aa: CSVWFGDGYTF

j_gene: TRBJ1-1
v_gene: TRBV7-2
d_gene: .
CDR3aa: CASSPGGGNIYTEAFF

j_gene: TRBJ1-4
v_gene: TRBV19
d_gene: .
CDR3aa: CASSNGDANEKLFF

j_gene: TRBJ2-7
v_gene: TRBV7-2
d_gene: .
CDR3aa: CASSLGWDSSNEQYF

j_gene: TRBJ1-3
v_gene: TRBV5-6
d_gene: TRBD1
CDR3aa: CASSLETGLLSGNTIYF

j_gene: TRBJ1-4
v_gene: TRBV14
d_gene: TRBD1
CDR3aa: CASGGQFNEKLFF

j_gene: TRBJ2-3
v_gene: TRBV5-1
d_gene: .
CDR3aa: CASSLATFRDTQYF

j_gene: TRBJ2-4
v_gene: TRBV27
d_gene: TRBD1
CDR3aa: CASTTSDRGNIQYF

j_gene: TRBJ2-7
v_gene: TRBV6-1
d_gene: TRBD1
CDR3aa: CASRGQGLNEQYF

j_gene: TRBJ2-1
v_gene: TRBV5-1
d_gene: TRBD1
CDR3aa: CASSLPTGGPYNEQFF

j_gene: TRBJ2-3
v_gene: TRBV7-8
d_gene: .
CDR3aa: CASSPETSTDTQYF

j_gene: TRBJ2-7
v_gene: TRBV6-1
d_gene: TRBD2
CDR3aa: CASSEGGGRSYEQYF